This TCR beta chain was sequenced for a study of control samples from healthy donors and cancer patients. CDR1 and CDR2 (germline): WSHSY, SAAADI. The CDR3 extends over 14 amino acids. The V and J ends lost 6 bases and 2 bases respectively, with 14 bases between them. The data were produced by immunoSEQ multiplex PCR, yet TCRdb's version contains in-frame clones alone and is incomplete. The data show under 100,000 clones, about 88% seen once. The TCR originated in a woman between 65 and 79 years old in good health. The chain employs TRBV10-2 and TRBJ2-7, with a possible D match to TRBD1 (5 bases). Material: blood. The CDR3 bases are TGCGCCAGCAGGAAGACAGAAACTACCTACGAGCAGTACTTC. Amino acid sequence: CASRKTETTYEQYF.